Sequencing of this T cell receptor (beta chain) was carried out in a study of T cell changes during pregnancy in multiple sclerosis. The germline CDR1 and CDR2 sequences are LNHDA and SQIVND (reference sequence). Trimming removed 3 bases at V and 2 bases at J, with 8 bases between. The CDR3 is 13 amino acids. This clone was recorded only once. Sequencing was performed with immunoSEQ multiplex PCR; in TCRdb, only in-frame clones are kept and a portion is missing. The sample holds tens of thousands of clones, 90% seen once. The chain links TRBV19 to TRBJ2-7; a weak D match, TRBD2 (5 bases). This TCR was recovered from a female donor with multiple sclerosis, enrolled in a pregnancy study. The sample consisted of peripheral blood, taken in the third trimester of pregnancy. The CDR3 coding sequence is TGTGCCAGTAGTATTTTACTAGCCTACGAGCAGTACTTC. This translates into CASSILLAYEQYF.